This T cell receptor (beta chain) came from a study of cytomegalovirus exposure and HLA in healthy donors (dated by TCRdb to the late 2010s). Context from the whole study: According to a later analysis, one platform produced both the roughly 120 validation repertoires and the 670 or so repertoires of the first cohort. The study was designed to test whether signatures of past pathogen exposure could be identified by cataloging public T cell receptors. Besides the first cohort of about 730 subjects, a separate validation cohort made up of about 120 different subjects was used. To predict cytomegalovirus infection status, the study combined high-throughput TCR immunosequencing, statistical association of individual TCRs with disease status, and machine learning. The paper as a whole reports these results and caveats: In both the original and validation cohorts, the classifier was reported to diagnose cytomegalovirus status with high specificity and sensitivity. A few of the identified cytomegalovirus-associated TCR beta chains were confirmed in vitro to be specific for cytomegalovirus antigens. The authors suggested that the approach could potentially be generalized to other disease states and immunological phenotypes. Subsequent analysis determined that TCRs grouped into clusters in the first cohort also showed a tendency toward co-occurrence across the 120 or so validation repertoires, and 85% to 95% of cluster scores exceeded 0. Most TCR sequences were seen in very few donors, while some public TCRs were found in many individuals. A later analysis had no HLA typing for the validation cohort, so co-occurrence there was scored across all 130 or so repertoires. The study listed 164 TCR beta chains as associated with cytomegalovirus.

About this clone itself: Its recognized antigen is unknown. No base qualities exist here, and no much larger clone lies one base off it.

The donors belonged to the validation cohort of 120 subjects, which was separate from the roughly 670-subject first cohort. The library was produced with the immunoSEQ multiplex PCR assay. In the source study's methods: A statistical classification framework was developed to diagnose cytomegalovirus status using the catalog of TCR beta chain sequences. This is the immuneACCESS table as TCRdb keeps it, with only in-frame sequences that have V and J called. A part of the clones is gone; compared with another copy, unresolved V genes explain less than half, and the rest is unexplained. That table is the source of V, J and clone size, and D and trimming were worked out from the DNA. The sample includes about 56,000 clones, with around nine tenths observed a single time. The ten largest clones represent 0.9% to 1.4% of the sample. From the germline V gene, CDR1 is SGHTA and CDR2 is FQGNSA. From cysteine to phenylalanine, the CDR3 is 16 amino acids long. The DNA shown is the 48-base CDR3, in frame from base 1. The germline V end is reduced by 4 bases and the J end by 3 bases; junction bases left unmatched: 4.

Specimen: PBMCs. The chain is encoded by TRBV7-2 joined to TRBJ2-7; 15 junctional bases match TRBD2. This clonotype was obtained from a man between 18 and 35 years old in good health and CMV-seronegative. CDR3 protein: CASSSRTSGGVYEQYF. The base sequence is TGTGCCAGCAGCTCCCGGACTAGCGGGGGGGTCTACGAGCAGTACTTC.